The 9 T cell receptor beta chains reported below all come from one sample, sequenced in a study of cytomegalovirus exposure and HLA in healthy donors. PCR primers comprised 60 Vbeta and 13 Jbeta primers. Using immunoSEQ multiplex PCR, the repertoire was profiled, and TCRdb retains in-frame clones only, with some absent. Of about 120,000 clones in the sample, 75% to 90% were seen once. Input material: PBMCs. All receptors come from a man aged 25 to 40 in good health and CMV-seronegative.

V gene TRBV19 combines with J gene TRBJ2-1, with D perhaps matching TRBD1 (6 bases). The V gene lost 8 bases and the J gene lost 1 base, with 9 bases spanning the gap. This CDR3 contains 13 residues. Germline V gives CDR1 LNHDA, CDR2 SQIVND (reference sequence). The CDR3: CASGRGSYNEQFF. CDR3 coding DNA: TGTGCCAGTGGAAGGGGGTCCTACAATGAGCAGTTCTTC.

The chain joins TRBV5-1 to TRBJ1-2, with TRBD1 matching over 7 bases. Germline trimming cut 4 bases from V and 6 bases from J; bases unmatched to any gene: 15. Germline CDR1 is SGHRS and CDR2 is YFSETQ. The CDR3 sequence is 16 residues long. The CDR3 spells CASSPLGTQGMDGYTF. The CDR3 DNA follows: TGCGCCAGCAGCCCGCTGGGGACACAGGGGATGGATGGCTACACCTTC.

V is TRBV7-6 and J is TRBJ2-1; D is tentatively TRBD1 or TRBD2 (6 bases each). This CDR3 has 16 amino acids. Trimming left V 5 bases short and J 4 bases short, with 18 bases between. The germline V gene encodes CDR1 SGHVS and CDR2 FNYEAQ. The CDR3 DNA follows: TGTGCCAGCAGCCTAGGGGGGCAGGGGTCATACAATGAGCAGTTCTTC. Its protein product is CASSLGGQGSYNEQFF.

This chain uses TRBV2 with TRBJ1-4; no clear D gene. Germline V lookup: CDR1 SNHLY, CDR2 FYNNEI. The germline V and J ends were trimmed by 8 bases and 0 bases, with 7 bases remaining between them. The CDR3 loop spans 13 amino acids. CDR3 DNA sequence: TGTGCCAGCTTTTTATCAACTAATGAAAAACTGTTTTTT. It codes for CASFLSTNEKLFF.

The chain employs TRBV18 and TRBJ2-2, with 7 bases lining up with TRBD1. Germline values: CDR1 KGHSH, CDR2 LQKENI. Germline trimming cut 3 bases from V and 0 bases from J; bases unmatched to any gene: 1. The CDR3 is 15 residues long. Here the CDR3 reads CASSPGTANTGELFF. The CDR3 DNA is TGTGCCAGCTCACCCGGGACAGCGAACACCGGGGAGCTGTTTTTT.

The chain joins TRBV9 to TRBJ1-1, with D possibly matching TRBD1 (5 bases). V gave up 0 bases and J gave up 1 base, with 13 bases separating them. CDR3 length equals 16 residues. Germline V CDR1 and CDR2: SGDLS, YYNGEE. In DNA form, the CDR3 reads TGTGCCAGCAGCGTAGGGGCGGGGCAGGGGAACACTGAAGCTTTCTTT. Translated: CASSVGAGQGNTEAFF.

V gene TRBV19 combines with J gene TRBJ2-1; 7 bases map to TRBD1. This CDR3 has 13 residues. In germline, CDR1 is LNHDA, CDR2 SQIVND (reference sequence). V was pared by 7 bases and J by 12 bases, with 12 bases of the junction left unmatched. The CDR3 is CASTPGQTSGQFF. The CDR3 nucleotides read TGTGCCAGTACCCCGGGACAGACTTCTGGGCAGTTCTTC. The full variable domain, rest sourced from reference TRBV19 and TRBJ2-1, is DGGITQSPKYLFRKEGQNVTLSCEQNLNHDAMYWYRQDPGQGLRLIYYSQIVNDFQKGDIAEGYSVSREKKESFPLTVTSAQKNPTAFYLCASTPGQTSGQFFGPGTRLTVL.

V is TRBV5-4 and J is TRBJ1-4; 7 nucleotides match TRBD1. Trimming took 1 base from V and 8 from J; bases not matched to a gene: 5. There are 14 residues in the CDR3. Germline V CDR1 and CDR2: SGHNT, YYREEE (reference sequence). The CDR3 spells CASSLYQGDEKLFF. The CDR3 coding sequence is TGTGCCAGCAGCTTGTACCAGGGGGACGAAAAACTGTTTTTT.

As to this clone: The junction and the germline gene differ at one end; a read error may be behind it. The chain joins TRBV9 to TRBJ2-6; 10 bases match TRBD1. Germline V gene sequence: CDR1 SGDLS, CDR2 YYNGEE. This CDR3 has 18 residues. The CDR3 sequence is CASSVGGTGDSGANGLTF. The DNA of the CDR3 is TGTGCCAGCAGCGTAGGGGGGACAGGGGACTCTGGGGCCAACGGCCTGACTTTC.